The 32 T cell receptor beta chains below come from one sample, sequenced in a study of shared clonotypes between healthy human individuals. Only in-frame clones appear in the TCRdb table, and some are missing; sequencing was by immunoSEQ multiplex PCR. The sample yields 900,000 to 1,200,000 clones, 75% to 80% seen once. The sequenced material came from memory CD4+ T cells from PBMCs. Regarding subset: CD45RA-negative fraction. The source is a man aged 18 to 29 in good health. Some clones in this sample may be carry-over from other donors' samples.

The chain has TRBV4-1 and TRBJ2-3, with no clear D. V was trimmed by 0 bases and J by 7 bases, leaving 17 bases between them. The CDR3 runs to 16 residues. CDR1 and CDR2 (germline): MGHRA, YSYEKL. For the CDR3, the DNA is TGCGCCAGCAGCCAAGACTCAAGGCAGGATTGGAATACGCAGTATTTT. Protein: CASSQDSRQDWNTQYF.

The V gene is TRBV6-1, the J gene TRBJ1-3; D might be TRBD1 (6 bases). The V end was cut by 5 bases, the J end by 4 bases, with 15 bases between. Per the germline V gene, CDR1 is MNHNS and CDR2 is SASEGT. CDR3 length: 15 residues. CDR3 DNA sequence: TGTGCCAGCAGTCGAGTGGCAGGGGCCGGAAACACCATATATTTT. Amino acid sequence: CASSRVAGAGNTIYF.

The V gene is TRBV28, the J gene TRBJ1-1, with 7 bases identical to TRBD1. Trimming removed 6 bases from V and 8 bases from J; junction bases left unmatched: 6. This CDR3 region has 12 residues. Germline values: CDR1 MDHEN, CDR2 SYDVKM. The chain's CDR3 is CASRVGTAEAFF. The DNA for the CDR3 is TGTGCCAGCAGGGTTGGGACAGCAGAAGCTTTCTTT. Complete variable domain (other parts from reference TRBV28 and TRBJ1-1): DVKVTQSSRYLVKRTGEKVFLECVQDMDHENMFWYRQDPGLGLRLIYFSYDVKMKEKGDIPEGYSVSREKKERFSLILESASTNQTSMYLCASRVGTAEAFFGQGTRLTVV.

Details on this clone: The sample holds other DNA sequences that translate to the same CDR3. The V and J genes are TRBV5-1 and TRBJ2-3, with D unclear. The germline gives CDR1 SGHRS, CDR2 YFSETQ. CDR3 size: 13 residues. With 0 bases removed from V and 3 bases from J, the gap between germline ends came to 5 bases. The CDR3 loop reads CASSLGSTDTQYF. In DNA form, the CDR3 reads TGCGCCAGCAGCTTGGGGTCAACAGATACGCAGTATTTT.

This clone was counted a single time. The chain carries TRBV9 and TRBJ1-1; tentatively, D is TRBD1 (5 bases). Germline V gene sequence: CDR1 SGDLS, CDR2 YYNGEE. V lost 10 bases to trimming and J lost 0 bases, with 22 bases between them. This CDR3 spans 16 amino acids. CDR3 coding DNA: TGTGCCTCTACCCAGGGCCTAACTACTATGAACACTGAAGCTTTCTTT. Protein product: CASTQGLTTMNTEAFF.

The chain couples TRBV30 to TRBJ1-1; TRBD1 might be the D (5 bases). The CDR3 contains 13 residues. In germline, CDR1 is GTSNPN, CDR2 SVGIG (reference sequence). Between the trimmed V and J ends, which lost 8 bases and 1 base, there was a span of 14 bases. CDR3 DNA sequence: TGTGCCGGCTCCAGGGAAACGAACACTGAAGCTTTCTTT. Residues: CAGSRETNTEAFF.

CDR3 sequence: CSVAIVTQYF. CDR3 DNA: TGCAGCGTTGCGATAGTGACCCAGTACTTC. The chain recombines TRBV29-1 with TRBJ2-5; D remains unclear. Germline V gene lookup returns CDR1 SQVTM and CDR2 ANQGSEA. Trimming removed 4 bases at V and 7 bases at J, with 7 bases between. This CDR3 spans 10 amino acids.

CDR3 sequence (DNA): TGTGCCAGCAGCTTTAGGACAGGGTCTTCCTACAATGAGCAGTTCTTC. It yields the protein CASSFRTGSSYNEQFF. The rearrangement links TRBV7-2 to TRBJ2-1, with 8 bases aligning to TRBD1. Unmatched junction bases numbered 5, after V lost 3 bases and J lost 1 base. Germline V gene data show CDR1 as SGHTA and CDR2 as FQGNSA. This CDR3 comprises 16 residues. The full variable domain, rest sourced from reference TRBV7-2 and TRBJ2-1, is GAGVSQSPSNKVTEKGKDVELRCDPISGHTALYWYRQSLGQGLEFLIYFQGNSAPDKSGLPSDRFSAERTGGSVSTLTIQRTQQEDSAVYLCASSFRTGSSYNEQFFGPGTRLTVL.

The CDR3 here is CSVAGLAGVVTGELFF. CDR3 coding DNA: TGCAGCGTCGCGGGACTAGCGGGAGTAGTCACCGGGGAGCTGTTTTTT. The chain combines TRBV29-1 with TRBJ2-2; 14 bases align to TRBD2. The germline V gene encodes CDR1 SQVTM and CDR2 ANQGSEA. V shed 6 bases, J shed 4 bases, and the junction held 7 bases outside the gene matches. This CDR3 comprises 16 residues.

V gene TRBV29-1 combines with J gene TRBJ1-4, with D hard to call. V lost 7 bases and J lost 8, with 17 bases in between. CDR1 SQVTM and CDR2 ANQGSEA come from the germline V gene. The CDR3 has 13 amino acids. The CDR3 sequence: CSASKAGGEKLFF. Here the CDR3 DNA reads TGCAGCGCCTCCAAGGCAGGCGGCGAAAAACTGTTTTTT.

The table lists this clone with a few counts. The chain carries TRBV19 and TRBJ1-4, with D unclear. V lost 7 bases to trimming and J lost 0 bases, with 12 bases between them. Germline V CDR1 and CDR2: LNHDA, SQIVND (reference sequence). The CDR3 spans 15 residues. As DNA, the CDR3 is TGTGCCAGTACCTTCCCGGGAACAACTAATGAAAAACTGTTTTTT. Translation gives CASTFPGTTNEKLFF. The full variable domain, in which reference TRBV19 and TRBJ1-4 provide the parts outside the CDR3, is DGGITQSPKYLFRKEGQNVTLSCEQNLNHDAMYWYRQDPGQGLRLIYYSQIVNDFQKGDIAEGYSVSREKKESFPLTVTSAQKNPTAFYLCASTFPGTTNEKLFFGSGTQLSVL.

This chain's CDR3 is CASSLEARSSGANVLTF. CDR3 bases: TGTGCCAGCAGCTTAGAAGCCCGGAGCTCTGGGGCCAACGTCCTGACTTTC. The chain employs TRBV7-3 and TRBJ2-6; D call uncertain. V lost 2 bases and J 0 bases, leaving 11 bases between the germline ends. Germline V lookup: CDR1 SGHTA, CDR2 FQGTGA. The CDR3 is made up of 17 amino acids.

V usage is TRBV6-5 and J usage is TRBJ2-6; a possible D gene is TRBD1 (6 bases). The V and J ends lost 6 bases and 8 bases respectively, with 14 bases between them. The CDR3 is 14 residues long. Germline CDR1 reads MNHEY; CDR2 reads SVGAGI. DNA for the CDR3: TGTGCCAGCAGCTGGACAGTTAGCACCAACGTCCTGACTTTC. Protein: CASSWTVSTNVLTF.

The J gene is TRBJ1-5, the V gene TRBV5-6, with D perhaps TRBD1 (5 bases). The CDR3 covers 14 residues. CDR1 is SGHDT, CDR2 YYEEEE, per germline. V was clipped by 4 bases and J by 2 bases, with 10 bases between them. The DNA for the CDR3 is TGTGCCAGCAGCCCTGGGGGTGGCAATCAGCCCCAGCATTTT. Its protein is CASSPGGGNQPQHF.

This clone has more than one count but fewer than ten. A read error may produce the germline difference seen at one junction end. The CDR3 DNA reads as TGTGCCAGCGGCTTAGGCGCGCCCGGGGAGCTGTTTTTT. Its protein product is CASGLGAPGELFF. J is TRBJ2-2 and V is TRBV7-9, with no clear D. The CDR3 is 13 residues long. Germline values: CDR1 SEHNR, CDR2 FQNEAQ (reference sequence).

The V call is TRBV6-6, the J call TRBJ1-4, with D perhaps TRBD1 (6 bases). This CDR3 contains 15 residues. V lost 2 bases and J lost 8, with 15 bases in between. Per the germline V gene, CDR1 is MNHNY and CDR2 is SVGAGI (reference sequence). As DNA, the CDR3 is TGTGCCAGCAGTTACCCGTGGGGGGCGGGCGAAAAACTGTTTTTT. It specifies CASSYPWGAGEKLFF.

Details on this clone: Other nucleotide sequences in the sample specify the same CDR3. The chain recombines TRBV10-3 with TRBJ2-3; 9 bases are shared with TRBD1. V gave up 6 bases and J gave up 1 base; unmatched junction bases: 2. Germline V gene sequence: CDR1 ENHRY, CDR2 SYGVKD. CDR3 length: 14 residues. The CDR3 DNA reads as TGTGCCATCAGGAGGACAGGGGGCACAGATACGCAGTATTTT. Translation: CAIRRTGGTDTQYF.

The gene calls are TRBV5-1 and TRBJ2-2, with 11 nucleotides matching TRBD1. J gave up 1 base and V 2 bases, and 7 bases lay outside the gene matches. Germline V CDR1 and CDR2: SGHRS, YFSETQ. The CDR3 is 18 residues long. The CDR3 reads CASSFGQGADLNTGELFF. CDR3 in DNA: TGCGCCAGCAGCTTTGGACAGGGGGCAGACCTGAACACCGGGGAGCTGTTTTTT.

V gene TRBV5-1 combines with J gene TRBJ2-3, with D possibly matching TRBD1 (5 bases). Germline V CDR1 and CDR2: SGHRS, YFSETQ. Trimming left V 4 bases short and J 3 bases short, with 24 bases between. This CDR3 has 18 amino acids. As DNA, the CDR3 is TGCGCCAGCAGCCATGGGGCTTTCAGGGTTCAGGTAACAGATACGCAGTATTTT. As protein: CASSHGAFRVQVTDTQYF.

For the CDR3, the DNA is TGCGCCAGCAGCCATGTTAGGGGAGGGTATGGCTACACCTTC. Protein: CASSHVRGGYGYTF. The chain links TRBV4-3 to TRBJ1-2; possibly TRBD1 for D (5 bases). V was pared by 3 bases and J by 5 bases, with 13 bases between. The V gene's germline CDR1 is LGHNA and CDR2 YSLEER. CDR3 size: 14 residues.

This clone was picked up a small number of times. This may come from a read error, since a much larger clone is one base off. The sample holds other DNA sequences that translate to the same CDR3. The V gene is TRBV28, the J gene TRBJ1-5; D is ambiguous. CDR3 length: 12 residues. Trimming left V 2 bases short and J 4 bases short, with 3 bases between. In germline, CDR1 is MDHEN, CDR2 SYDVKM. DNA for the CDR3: TGTGCCAGCAGTTTAATTAATCAGCCCCAGCATTTT. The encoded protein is CASSLINQPQHF.

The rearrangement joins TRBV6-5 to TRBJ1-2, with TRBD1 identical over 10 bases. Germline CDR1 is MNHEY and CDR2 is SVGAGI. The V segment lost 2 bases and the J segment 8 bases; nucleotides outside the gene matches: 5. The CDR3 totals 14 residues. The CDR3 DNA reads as TGTGCCAGCAGTTACGGGACAGGGGAGAACGGCTACACCTTC. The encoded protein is CASSYGTGENGYTF.

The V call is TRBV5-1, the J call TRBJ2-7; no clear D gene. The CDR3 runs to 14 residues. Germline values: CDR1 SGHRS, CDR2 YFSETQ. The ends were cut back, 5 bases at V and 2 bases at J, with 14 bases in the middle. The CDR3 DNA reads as TGCGCCAGCAGTAGAGAAAGTACTACCTACGAGCAGTACTTC. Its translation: CASSRESTTYEQYF.

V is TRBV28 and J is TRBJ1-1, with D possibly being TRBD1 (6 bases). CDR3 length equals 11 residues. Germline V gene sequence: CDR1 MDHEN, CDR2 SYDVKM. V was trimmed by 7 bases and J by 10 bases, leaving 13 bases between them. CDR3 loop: CASTQGRSAFF. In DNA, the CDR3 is TGTGCCAGCACTCAGGGGAGGTCAGCTTTCTTT.

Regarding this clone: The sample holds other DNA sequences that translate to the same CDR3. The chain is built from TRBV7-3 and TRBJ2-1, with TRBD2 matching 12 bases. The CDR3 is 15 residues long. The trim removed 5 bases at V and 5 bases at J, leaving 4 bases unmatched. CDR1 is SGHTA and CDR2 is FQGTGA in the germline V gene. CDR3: CASSIGLAGNNEQFF. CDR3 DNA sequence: TGTGCCAGCAGCATCGGACTAGCGGGAAACAATGAGCAGTTCTTC. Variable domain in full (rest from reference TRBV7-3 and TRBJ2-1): GAGVSQTPSNKVTEKGKYVELRCDPISGHTALYWYRQSLGQGPEFLIYFQGTGAADDSGLPNDRFFAVRPEGSVSTLKIQRTERGDSAVYLCASSIGLAGNNEQFFGPGTRLTVL.

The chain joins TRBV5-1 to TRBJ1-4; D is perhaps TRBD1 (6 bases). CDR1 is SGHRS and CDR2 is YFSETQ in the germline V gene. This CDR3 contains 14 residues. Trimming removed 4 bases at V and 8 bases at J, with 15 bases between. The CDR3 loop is CASSGTIGGEKLFF. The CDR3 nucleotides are TGCGCCAGCAGCGGCACCATCGGGGGCGAAAAACTGTTTTTT.

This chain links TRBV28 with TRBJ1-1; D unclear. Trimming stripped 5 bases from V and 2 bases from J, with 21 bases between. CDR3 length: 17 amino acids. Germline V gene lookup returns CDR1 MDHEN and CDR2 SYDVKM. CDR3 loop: CASSQPRDPTYNTEAFF. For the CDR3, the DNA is TGTGCCAGCAGTCAACCCCGAGATCCAACTTATAACACTGAAGCTTTCTTT.

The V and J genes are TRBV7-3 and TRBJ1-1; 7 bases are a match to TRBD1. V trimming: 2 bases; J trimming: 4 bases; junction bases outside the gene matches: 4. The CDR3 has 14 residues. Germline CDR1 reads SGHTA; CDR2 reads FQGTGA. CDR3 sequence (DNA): TGTGCCAGCAGCTTACAGGGGGAGAGCACTGAAGCTTTCTTT. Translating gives CASSLQGESTEAFF.

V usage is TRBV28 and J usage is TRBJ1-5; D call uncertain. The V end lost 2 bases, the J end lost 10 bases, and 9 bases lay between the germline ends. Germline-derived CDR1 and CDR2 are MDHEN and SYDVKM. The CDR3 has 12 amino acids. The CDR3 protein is CASSLISIPQHF. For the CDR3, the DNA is TGTGCCAGCAGTTTAATCTCTATCCCCCAGCATTTT.

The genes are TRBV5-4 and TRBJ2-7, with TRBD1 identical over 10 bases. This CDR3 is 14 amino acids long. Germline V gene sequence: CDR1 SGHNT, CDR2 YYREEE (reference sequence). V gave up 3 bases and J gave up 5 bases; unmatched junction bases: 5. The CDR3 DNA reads TGTGCCAGCAGCTCCCGGGACAGGGGTCACGAGCAGTACTTC. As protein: CASSSRDRGHEQYF.

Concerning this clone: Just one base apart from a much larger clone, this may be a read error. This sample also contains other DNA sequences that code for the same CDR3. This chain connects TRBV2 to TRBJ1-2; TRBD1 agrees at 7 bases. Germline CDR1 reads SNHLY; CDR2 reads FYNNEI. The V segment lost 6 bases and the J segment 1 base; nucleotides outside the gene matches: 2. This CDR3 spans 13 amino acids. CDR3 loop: CASSAGGNYGYTF. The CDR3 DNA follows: TGTGCCAGCAGCGCAGGGGGTAACTATGGCTACACCTTC. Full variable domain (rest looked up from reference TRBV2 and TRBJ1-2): EPEVTQTPSHQVTQMGQEVILRCVPISNHLYFYWYRQILGQKVEFLVSFYNNEISEKSEIFDDQFSVERPDGSNFTLKIRSTKLEDSAMYFCASSAGGNYGYTFGSGTRLTVV.

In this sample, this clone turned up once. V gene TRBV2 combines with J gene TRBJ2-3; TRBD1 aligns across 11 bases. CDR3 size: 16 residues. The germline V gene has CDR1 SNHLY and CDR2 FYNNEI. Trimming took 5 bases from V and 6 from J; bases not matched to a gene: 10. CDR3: CASSRIGTGGWDTQYF. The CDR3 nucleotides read TGTGCCAGCAGTCGCATTGGGACAGGGGGATGGGATACGCAGTATTTT.